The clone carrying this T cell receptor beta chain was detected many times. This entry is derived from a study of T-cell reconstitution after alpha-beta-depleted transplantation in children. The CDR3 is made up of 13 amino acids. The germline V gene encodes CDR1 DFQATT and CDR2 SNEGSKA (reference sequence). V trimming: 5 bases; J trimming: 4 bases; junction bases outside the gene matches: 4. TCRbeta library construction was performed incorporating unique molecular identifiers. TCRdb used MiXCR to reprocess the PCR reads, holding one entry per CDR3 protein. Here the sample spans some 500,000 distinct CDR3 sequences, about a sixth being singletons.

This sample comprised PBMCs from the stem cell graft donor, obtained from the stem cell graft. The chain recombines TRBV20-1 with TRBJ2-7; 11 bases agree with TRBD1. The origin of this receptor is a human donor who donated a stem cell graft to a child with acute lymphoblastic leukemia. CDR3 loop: CSAPGQGGYEQYF. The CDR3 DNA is TGCAGTGCTCCGGGACAGGGGGGGTACGAGCAGTACTTC.